This TCR beta chain was found in a study of T cell repertoires in cytomegalovirus infection. Study information: Indications of both CMV infection and matching HLA type were provided by public TCR beta signatures.

TCRdb ran MiXCR on the reads and lists one entry per CDR3 protein. The sample has 300,000 or so distinct CDR3 sequences, 20% to 25% seen once. As to this clonotype: Its antigen is unidentified.

The trim removed 0 bases at V and 8 bases at J, leaving 18 bases unmatched. The CDR3 is 18 amino acids. Germline-derived CDR1 and CDR2 are GTSNPN and SVGIG (reference sequence). The study's findings and limits: Cumulative frequency of public TCR beta families picked out carriers of CMV plus the relevant HLA. There were HLA-C-restricted CMV-specific TCR beta clonotypes dominating the ex vivo response.

The TCR comes from a human donor in good health (CMV status not recorded). Some clones in this sample may be carry-over from other donors' samples. The rearrangement joins TRBV30 to TRBJ2-4; 8 bases line up with TRBD2. Sample: cultured PBMCs, taken from culture after CMV antigen stimulation. CDR3 sequence reads: CAWSVGSGLAGIKDIQYF. The CDR3, as DNA: TGTGCCTGGAGTGTAGGAAGCGGGTTAGCGGGAATCAAGGACATTCAGTACTTC.